Listed below are T cell receptor beta chains from one sample, sequenced in a study of blood T cell repertoires in COVID-19. The repertoire was sequenced with immunoSEQ multiplex PCR; TCRdb's copy has only in-frame clones and lacks some. The sample lists about 250,000 clones, around 86% occurring once. What was sequenced was peripheral blood. The origin of the receptors is a woman aged 40 to 49 who had recovered from COVID-19. CDR3s include the opening cysteine and the closing phenylalanine or tryptophan. A D gene is named only where the DNA matches it firmly. Size is stated for part of the rows, as once, few or many counts, or as a class when the clone is expanded.

J: TRBJ2-2
V: TRBV6-5
D: NA
size: NA
length: 15
DNA: TGTGCCAGCAGTCCTGGGAGGTTGAACACCGGGGAGCTGTTTTTT
CDR3: CASSPGRLNTGELFF

J: TRBJ2-7
V: TRBV4-1
D: TRBD1
size: NA
length: 15
DNA: TGCGCCAGCAGCCAAGATTTCAGGGGGCTCTACGAGCAGTACTTC
CDR3: CASSQDFRGLYEQYF

J: TRBJ2-7
V: TRBV14
D: TRBD2
size: NA
length: 14
DNA: TGTGCCAGCAGCCACCCGGGACTAGCTTACGAGCAGTACTTC
CDR3: CASSHPGLAYEQYF

J: TRBJ1-3
V: TRBV6-5
D: NA
size: NA
length: 13
DNA: TGTGCCAGCAGTTCCGGTCCTGGAAACACCATATATTTT
CDR3: CASSSGPGNTIYF

J: TRBJ2-7
V: TRBV4-1
D: TRBD1
size: NA
length: 15
DNA: TGCGCCAGCAGCCAATCAACAGGGGTCACCTACGAGCAGTACTTC
CDR3: CASSQSTGVTYEQYF

J: TRBJ2-5
V: TRBV6-5
D: TRBD1
size: NA
length: 15
DNA: TGTGCCAGCAGTCCGTACAGGGGGCGAGGAGAGACCCAGTACTTC
CDR3: CASSPYRGRGETQYF

J: TRBJ1-1
V: TRBV5-1
D: NA
size: NA
length: 15
DNA: TGCGCCAGCAGCTTGGGGTCCGGGTTGAACACTGAAGCTTTCTTT
CDR3: CASSLGSGLNTEAFF

J: TRBJ2-2
V: TRBV3-1/TRBV3-2
D: TRBD2
size: NA
length: 18
DNA: TGTGCCAGCAGCCAAGATTGGGGACTAGCGGGGCCCACCGGGGAGCTGTTTTTT
CDR3: CASSQDWGLAGPTGELFF

J: TRBJ2-3
V: TRBV7-9
D: TRBD2
size: NA
length: 15
DNA: TGTGCCAGCAGCCCGCGACTAGCGGGAGTTGATACGCAGTATTTT
CDR3: CASSPRLAGVDTQYF

J: TRBJ1-4
V: TRBV19
D: TRBD1
size: NA
length: 14
DNA: TGTGCCAGTAGTTCAGCAGGGGGCGATTTCAAACTGTTTTTT
CDR3: CASSSAGGDFKLFF

J: TRBJ2-7
V: TRBV28
D: NA
size: NA
length: 14
DNA: TGTGCCAGCAGTCCGCGGACAGTAGCCTACGAGCAGTACTTC
CDR3: CASSPRTVAYEQYF

J: TRBJ2-3
V: TRBV10-1
D: TRBD2
size: once
length: 14
DNA: TGCGCCAGCAGTGATGGAGCGGGAACAGATACGCAGTATTTT
CDR3: CASSDGAGTDTQYF

J: TRBJ2-7
V: TRBV9
D: TRBD2
size: NA
length: 14
DNA: TGTGCCAGCAGCGGGACTAGCGGGACCTACGAGCAGTACTTC
CDR3: CASSGTSGTYEQYF

J: TRBJ2-1
V: TRBV11-3
D: TRBD2
size: NA
length: 16
DNA: TGTGCCAGCACAGAGCGGGACGCCTACCCTACGGTGGAGCAGTTCTTC
CDR3: CASTERDAYPTVEQFF

J: TRBJ2-7
V: TRBV5-1
D: TRBD2
size: NA
length: 15
DNA: TGCGCCAGCAGCTCGGGGACTAGCGGGAGTCGGGAGCAGTACTTC
CDR3: CASSSGTSGSREQYF

J: TRBJ2-2
V: TRBV9
D: TRBD2
size: NA
length: 17
DNA: TGTGCCAGCAGCCCCGATCGGACTAGCGGGAGTGCCGGGGAGCTGTTTTTT
CDR3: CASSPDRTSGSAGELFF